The clone carrying this TCR beta chain was seen a handful of times. The antigen remains unidentified. This entry comes from a study of molecular identifiers for immune sequencing clone quantification. Study results and caveats: Clones of above 20 RNA copies carried over 98% of effector molecules; in naive cells they carried under 1%. Spiked Jurkat TCR RNA from one cell was reportedly detectable among over 800,000 naive cells.

TCRdb re-called the PCR reads with MiXCR, one entry per CDR3 protein. The data contain under 650,000 distinct CDR3 sequences, just under 20% of them singletons. Germline CDR1 reads SGDLS; CDR2 reads YYNGEE. This CDR3 is built from 16 residues. Trimming shortened V by 0 bases and J by 4 bases, and 15 bases separated the two germline ends. Sorted naive CD8 T cells, roughly 19,000 to 1,000,000, were sequenced from 10%, 30% or 50% RNA. The authors sorted naive CD8 T cells as CD8+CD4-CCR7+CD45RA+. The sample consisted of naive CD8+ T cells from blood, with Jurkat cell RNA spiked in. Subset reported: FACS-sorted CD8+CD4-CCR7+CD45RA+ naive T cells. The TCR was taken from a human donor in good health. Some libraries in this study had Jurkat cell RNA spiked in. This sequence joins TRBV9 and TRBJ2-3; D uncertain. This CDR3 reads CASSVVGLPDADTQYF. CDR3 sequence (DNA): TGTGCCAGCAGCGTAGTGGGCCTCCCTGACGCAGATACGCAGTATTTT.